The entry that follows covers one TCR beta chain sequence. Antigen specificity is unknown. Generated by immunoSEQ multiplex PCR, the TCRdb table keeps only in-frame clones and is missing some. This table holds about 94,000 clones, around 84% found once. This sample was taken from a study of T cell responses to AZD1222 COVID-19 vaccine. J gave up 2 bases and V 6 bases, and 5 bases lay outside the gene matches. The CDR3 covers 14 residues. CDR1 SGHTA and CDR2 FQGTGA come from the germline V gene. Points from the study as a whole: Only a handful of AZD1222 recipients, roughly six in all, had baseline seropositivity. Close to half of spike-specific TCRs reportedly recognize unmutated variant regions. Clonal diversity was possibly underestimated, and white British individuals and females predominated among donors. The breadth and depth of Spike-specific TCRs increased once two AZD1222 doses had been given.

The chain combines TRBV7-3 with TRBJ2-3, with 7 bases fitting TRBD1. This receptor was identified in an adult who received the AZD1222 COVID-19 vaccine. Sequencing was performed on peripheral blood, taken 28 days after the second AZD1222 dose. DNA for the CDR3: TGTGCCAGCAGTACGACAGGGACCACAGATACGCAGTATTTT. This gives the protein CASSTTGTTDTQYF.